The sequence of this T cell receptor (beta chain) was determined in a study of regulatory and conventional T cells in RAG deficiency. Genomic DNA came from blood conventional CD4+ T cells gated CD25-low CD127-high. Profiling relied on immunoSEQ multiplex PCR, and the TCRdb table lists in-frame clones only, not all of them. The data contain almost 35,000 clones, around 76% of them singletons. Trimming removed 4 bases from V and 8 bases from J; junction bases left unmatched: 11. The CDR3 length is 17 residues. Germline assignment: CDR1 MDHEN and CDR2 SYDVKM. Study findings and constraints: In Omenn syndrome, Treg and Tconv repertoires overlapped >75%.

A remark on this clone: Its antigen is as yet unknown.

These sequences were also reported in another study, on regulatory T cells. That work contributes: The primer mix had 52 TRBV and 13 TRBJ primers. In patients, unique TRB V-J pairs were restricted and V/J usage skewed, especially in Tregs.

The source is a human donor in good health. The rearrangement links TRBV28 to TRBJ1-4, with 12 bases that match TRBD1. The sequenced sample consisted of CD4+ effector T cells sorted from blood. The CDR3: CASSSPLGTGGREKLFF. The DNA for the CDR3 is TGTGCCAGCAGTTCCCCCCTTGGGACAGGGGGCAGGGAAAAACTGTTTTTT.